One and the same sample provided the 18 T cell receptor beta chains below, sequenced in a study of T cell repertoires in cytomegalovirus infection. Using its own MiXCR run on the reads, TCRdb lists one record per CDR3 protein. The sample yields 510,000 or so distinct CDR3 sequences, roughly 29% seen once. Source material: PBMCs. These receptors came from a human donor in good health (CMV status not recorded). Some clones in this sample may be carry-over from other donors' samples.

This chain links TRBV7-9 with TRBJ2-3; TRBD2 aligns across 10 bases. Germline V gene data show CDR1 as SEHNR and CDR2 as FQNEAQ (reference sequence). J lost 3 bases, V lost 3 bases, and 9 bases had no gene match. The CDR3 length is 17 residues. Here the CDR3 reads CASSLLAGASGTDTQYF. The CDR3, as DNA: TGTGCCAGCAGCTTGCTAGCGGGGGCTTCTGGGACAGATACGCAGTATTTT.

In its sample, this clonotype was seen a few times. J is TRBJ1-5 and V is TRBV19; 9 nucleotides agree with TRBD1. This CDR3 is 15 amino acids long. Unmatched junction bases numbered 11, after V lost 3 bases and J lost 11 bases. Germline V lookup: CDR1 LNHDA, CDR2 SQIVND (reference sequence). This CDR3 reads CASSIRTGVDVAQHF. In DNA, the CDR3 is TGTGCCAGTAGTATCCGGACAGGGGTGGATGTAGCCCAGCATTTT.

In this sample, this clonotype turned up a few times. The chain couples TRBV12-3 or TRBV12-4 to TRBJ2-3; TRBD2 agrees at 10 bases. J gave up 4 bases and V 9 bases, and 10 bases lay outside the gene matches. The CDR3 totals 15 residues. The CDR3 DNA reads as TGTGCCAGTTCCGGGACTAGCGATGTGTCAGATACGCAGTATTTT. It yields the protein CASSGTSDVSDTQYF.

This rearrangement joins TRBV5-1 to TRBJ2-3; no definite D call. Per the germline V gene, CDR1 is SGHRS and CDR2 is YFSETQ. The CDR3 is 12 residues long. Between the trimmed V and J ends, which lost 0 bases and 6 bases, there was a span of 5 bases. The DNA of the CDR3 is TGCGCCAGCAGCTTGGTTTACGATACGCAGTATTTT. Encoded protein: CASSLVYDTQYF.

The J gene is TRBJ2-2, the V gene TRBV20-1, with 7 bases lining up with TRBD1. The CDR3 runs 14 residues. CDR1 is DFQATT and CDR2 is SNEGSKA in the germline V gene (reference sequence). V was clipped by 6 bases and J by 4 bases; unmatched bases: 8. The CDR3 coding sequence is TGCAGTGCGACCGACAGGGTACGCACCGGGGAGCTGTTTTTT. As protein: CSATDRVRTGELFF.

This clonotype was found once. DNA for the CDR3: TGCGCCAGCAGCCAAGATCGGGTAGTAGCGGGAGTGTCAGCCTACGAGCAGTACTTC. Translating gives CASSQDRVVAGVSAYEQYF. The chain links TRBV4-3 to TRBJ2-7; 9 bases line up with TRBD2. J was trimmed by 2 bases and V by 0 bases; bases with no gene match: 14. The CDR3 consists of 19 residues. Per germline, CDR1 LGHNA and CDR2 YSLEER.

The V call is TRBV11-2, the J call TRBJ2-5; either TRBD1 or TRBD2 may supply D (5 bases each). Germline CDR1 is SGHAT and CDR2 is FQNNGV. The CDR3 is 17 amino acids. The ends were cut back, 2 bases at V and 3 bases at J, with 19 bases in the middle. DNA for the CDR3: TGTGCCAGCAGCTTATTTCTTTCCGGGGCAGAAGAAGAGACCCAGTACTTC. Residues: CASSLFLSGAEEETQYF.

This clonotype was picked up a small number of times. The rearrangement joins TRBV7-3 to TRBJ2-1; D possibly corresponds to TRBD1 (6 bases). Germline V gene sequence: CDR1 SGHTA, CDR2 FQGTGA. The CDR3 extends over 14 amino acids. Trimming removed 4 bases at V and 7 bases at J, with 14 bases between. CDR3 region: CASSSTRGKNEQFF. Written as DNA, the CDR3 is TGTGCCAGCAGCTCAACCAGGGGTAAGAATGAGCAGTTCTTC.

This clonotype was seen a handful of times. The V and J genes are TRBV6-1 and TRBJ2-7; no clear D. V was clipped by 0 bases and J by 5 bases, with 8 bases between them. Germline values: CDR1 MNHNS, CDR2 SASEGT. The CDR3 extends over 13 amino acids. CDR3 residues: CASSEARYNEQYF. In DNA, the CDR3 is TGTGCCAGCAGTGAAGCCCGATACAACGAGCAGTACTTC.

V gene TRBV12-3 or TRBV12-4 combines with J gene TRBJ1-1; D remains ambiguous. The V end was cut by 1 base, the J end by 6 bases, with 15 bases between. The CDR3 is 15 residues long. The CDR3 region is CASSLVSGPTAEAFF. CDR3 in DNA: TGTGCCAGCAGTTTAGTCTCGGGCCCAACTGCTGAAGCTTTCTTT.

This chain links TRBV7-9 with TRBJ1-2, with TRBD1 matching 7 bases. J gave up 4 bases and V 7 bases, and 18 bases lay outside the gene matches. Per germline, CDR1 SEHNR and CDR2 FQNEAQ (reference sequence). The CDR3 runs 17 residues. This CDR3 reads CASISAGQEGVSYGYTF. CDR3 DNA: TGTGCCAGCATATCAGCCGGACAGGAAGGAGTTTCCTATGGCTACACCTTC.

This clonotype was observed at least ten times. CDR3 DNA: TGTGCCAGCAGCCAGAGCTACCAAGAGACCCAGTACTTC. It is translated as CASSQSYQETQYF. The chain combines TRBV12-3 or TRBV12-4 with TRBJ2-5, with D unresolved. The CDR3 is made up of 13 amino acids. V lost 6 bases and J 0 bases, leaving 8 bases between the germline ends.

This clonotype has a handful of counts. The chain has TRBV12-3 or TRBV12-4 and TRBJ2-5; tentative D call: TRBD2 (5 bases). The CDR3 covers 17 residues. Trimming removed 3 bases at V and 4 bases at J, with 21 bases between. CDR3 coding DNA: TGTGCCAGCAGTTTCTCCCAAGTGGGAGTAGTCCCAGAGACCCAGTACTTC. Protein product: CASSFSQVGVVPETQYF.

The sample holds many counts of this clonotype. The chain employs TRBV7-2 and TRBJ2-1, with TRBD1 as a possible D gene (6 bases). The CDR3 has 14 residues. CDR1 and CDR2 from the germline V gene are SGHTA and FQGNSA. Trimming left V 6 bases short and J 2 bases short, with 11 bases between. For the CDR3, the DNA is TGTGCCAGCAGGACAGGAGCCCCCTACAATGAGCAGTTCTTC. This sequence encodes CASRTGAPYNEQFF.

This sequence joins TRBV19 and TRBJ1-2; unclear D gene. This CDR3 has 13 amino acids. V gave up 7 bases and J gave up 5 bases, with 14 bases separating them. Germline lookup yields CDR1 LNHDA and CDR2 SQIVND (reference sequence). For the CDR3, the DNA is TGTGCCAGTAAGATAGGGCGAGGGTATGGCTACACCTTC. It is translated as CASKIGRGYGYTF. The complete variable domain, with remaining parts taken from reference TRBV19 and TRBJ1-2, reads DGGITQSPKYLFRKEGQNVTLSCEQNLNHDAMYWYRQDPGQGLRLIYYSQIVNDFQKGDIAEGYSVSREKKESFPLTVTSAQKNPTAFYLCASKIGRGYGYTFGSGTRLTVV.

V and J are TRBV24-1 and TRBJ2-6, with TRBD1 matching over 7 bases. From germline, CDR1 is KGHDR and CDR2 SFDVKD. V was pared by 3 bases and J by 0 bases, with 10 bases of the junction left unmatched. The CDR3 has 19 residues. The DNA for the CDR3 is TGTGCCACCAGTGATACTCGACAGGGACGAAACTCTGGGGCCAACGTCCTGACTTTC. It codes for CATSDTRQGRNSGANVLTF.

In regard to this clonotype: The conserved phenylalanine or tryptophan is not found at the CDR3 terminus, so this likely reflects a read error. V usage is TRBV12-3 or TRBV12-4 and J usage is TRBJ1-2; D uncertain. Trimming stripped 5 bases from V and 5 bases from J, with 6 bases between. The CDR3 is 11 residues long. CDR3 in DNA: TGTGCCAGCAGTCCCGGTTATGGCTACACCCTC. The encoded protein is CASSPGYGYTL.

As for this clonotype: The conserved phenylalanine or tryptophan is not found at the CDR3 terminus, so this likely reflects a read error. This chain connects TRBV12-3 or TRBV12-4 to TRBJ2-1, with 9 positions matching TRBD2. The CDR3 is 14 amino acids. V gave up 6 bases and J gave up 2 bases; unmatched junction bases: 2. CDR3 loop: CASSPSGAYNEQFY. The CDR3 nucleotides are TGTGCCAGCAGCCCTAGCGGGGCCTACAATGAGCAGTTCTAC.